Sequencing of this T cell receptor beta chain was carried out in a study of regulatory T cells in long-lasting Graves disease. This clonotype was found a few times. Time point denoted: persistent/refractory GD, antithyroid drugs over 5 years with positive TRAb. The TCR library was made from RNA that had been extracted from PBMCs in TRIzol. There are 13 residues in the CDR3. Germline V gene sequence: CDR1 SGHRS, CDR2 YFSETQ. V was clipped by 0 bases and J by 8 bases, with 8 bases between them. iRepertoire HTBI primers and Arm-PCR of CDR3 regions built TCR beta libraries. TCRdb used MiXCR to reprocess the multiplex PCR reads, holding one entry per CDR3 protein. The sample comprises 300,000 or so distinct CDR3 sequences, roughly a fifth of which are singletons, and approximately 31% rests with the top ten.

This receptor was taken from a female donor with Graves disease. Specimen: peripheral blood mononuclear cells (PBMCs), collected when the disease was refractory, from a patient treated with antithyroid drugs. V is TRBV5-1 and J is TRBJ2-2; D not certain. The DNA of the CDR3 is TGCGCCAGCAGCTTGGAAGCTGGGGGGGAGCTGTTTTTT. As protein: CASSLEAGGELFF.